The 13 T cell receptor beta chains given below trace back to one sample, sequenced in a study of T cells in Graves' hyperthyroidism and ophthalmopathy. Regions amplified from RNA transcripts were the TCR beta CDR3 regions. RT-PCR in the first round (using the HTBI primer set) targeted the TCR CDR3. MiXCR was run by TCRdb on the multiplex PCR reads, yielding one entry per CDR3 protein. There are more than 350,000 distinct CDR3 sequences in the sample; about 15% occur only once, and about 33% lies in the top ten. The sequenced sample consisted of blood. Source of these receptors: a woman in her twenties or thirties with Graves' hyperthyroidism.

The sample holds many counts of this clonotype. This chain uses TRBV6-5 with TRBJ2-7, with TRBD2 matching 9 bases. This CDR3 spans 15 amino acids. V lost 2 bases, J lost 2 bases, and 4 bases stayed unmatched. Germline loops: CDR1 MNHEY, CDR2 SVGAGI. The CDR3 loop is CASSYAGGRAYEQYF. The CDR3 nucleotides are TGTGCCAGCAGTTACGCCGGCGGGAGGGCCTACGAGCAGTACTTC.

This clonotype was seen only a few times. The chain couples TRBV12-5 to TRBJ2-1; D tentatively reads TRBD1 or TRBD2 (6 bases each). The CDR3 has 14 residues. The germline V and J ends were trimmed by 6 bases and 1 base, with 10 bases remaining between them. Germline V gives CDR1 LGHNT, CDR2 FRNRAP. CDR3 sequence reads: CASGVGGSYNEQFF. The CDR3 DNA follows: TGTGCTAGTGGAGTAGGGGGGTCCTACAATGAGCAGTTCTTC.

The sample holds many counts of this clonotype. This chain connects TRBV2 to TRBJ1-2, with TRBD1 matching 10 bases. The germline V gene encodes CDR1 SNHLY and CDR2 FYNNEI. The CDR3 sequence is 14 residues long. The V gene end was trimmed by 4 bases and the J gene end by 4 bases; junction bases not matched to a gene: 3. CDR3 nucleotide sequence: TGTGCCAGCAGTGCTGGGACAGGGGTCTATGGCTACACCTTC. It encodes CASSAGTGVYGYTF.

This clonotype was counted many times. The rearrangement joins TRBV11-2 to TRBJ1-2; tentatively, D is TRBD1 (5 bases). CDR1 is SGHAT, CDR2 FQNNGV, per germline. V gave up 6 bases and J gave up 4 bases, with 12 bases separating them. The CDR3 loop spans 13 amino acids. The DNA for the CDR3 is TGTGCCAGCAGAGCAACAGGCACCTATGGCTACACCTTC. Protein sequence: CASRATGTYGYTF. Full variable domain (outside the CDR3, taken from reference TRBV11-2 and TRBJ1-2): EAGVAQSPRYKIIEKRQSVAFWCNPISGHATLYWYQQILGQGPKLLIQFQNNGVVDDSQLPKDRFSAERLKGVDSTLKIQPAKLEDSAVYLCASRATGTYGYTFGSGTRLTVV.

V usage is TRBV27 and J usage is TRBJ2-3; perhaps TRBD2 as D (6 bases). The ends were cut back, 3 bases at V and 3 bases at J, with 19 bases in the middle. The CDR3 sequence is 17 residues long. Germline CDR1 reads MNHEY; CDR2 reads SMNVEV (reference sequence). The CDR3 spells CASSFIVGLGRTDTQYF. The DNA for the CDR3 is TGTGCCAGCAGTTTTATCGTTGGTCTGGGGAGGACAGATACGCAGTATTTT.

In this sample, this clonotype turned up a few times. The chain carries TRBV6-2 or TRBV6-3 and TRBJ2-5, with D hard to call. Trimming pared 7 bases from V and 3 bases from J, leaving 12 bases between. The germline V gene encodes CDR1 MNHEY and CDR2 SVGEGT. The CDR3 sequence is 13 residues long. DNA of the CDR3: TGTGCCAGCAAAAAGGCTCTTGAAGAGACCCAGTACTTC. This sequence encodes CASKKALEETQYF.

The V call is TRBV20-1, the J call TRBJ1-3; no firm D call. CDR1 and CDR2 from the germline V gene are DFQATT and SNEGSKA (reference sequence). V lost 5 bases to trimming and J lost 3 bases, with 11 bases between them. The CDR3 spans 13 residues. The CDR3 sequence: CSASQESGNTIYF. CDR3 nucleotides: TGCAGTGCTTCCCAGGAAAGTGGAAACACCATATATTTT.

V usage is TRBV20-1 and J usage is TRBJ1-5; D is perhaps TRBD1 (5 bases). This CDR3 region has 15 residues. V was shortened by 6 bases and J by 1 base, with 16 bases between the two germline ends. Germline-derived CDR1 and CDR2 are DFQATT and SNEGSKA (reference sequence). The CDR3 sequence is CSANSGSSSNQPQHF. Here the CDR3 DNA reads TGCAGTGCCAACTCAGGGTCGTCAAGCAATCAGCCCCAGCATTTT.

The chain is built from TRBV12-3 or TRBV12-4 and TRBJ2-2; TRBD2 matches 9 bases. This CDR3 is built from 15 residues. V trimming: 3 bases; J trimming: 6 bases; junction bases outside the gene matches: 5. The CDR3 is CASSFGLAGPGELFF. CDR3 coding DNA: TGTGCCAGCAGTTTTGGGCTAGCGGGGCCCGGGGAGCTGTTTTTT.

This clonotype was counted at least ten times. This chain uses TRBV28 with TRBJ2-1, with 16 bases that match TRBD2. Trimming removed 2 bases from V and 6 bases from J; junction bases left unmatched: 7. The CDR3 runs 18 residues. Germline V lookup: CDR1 MDHEN, CDR2 SYDVKM. The CDR3 coding sequence is TGTGCCAGCAGTTTAGCTCCCGGGACTAGCGGGAGGGCCAATGAGCAGTTCTTC. This encodes CASSLAPGTSGRANEQFF.

To note about this clonotype: A read error may account for a junction end that differs from germline. V and J are TRBV19 and TRBJ1-2, with 8 bases that match TRBD1. Germline CDR1 and CDR2: LNHDA and SQIVND (reference sequence). The CDR3 is made up of 15 amino acids. The CDR3 sequence: CASSIDPGQGYDYTF. The CDR3 DNA reads TGTGCCAGTAGTATAGATCCCGGACAGGGCTATGACTACACCTTC.

This chain uses TRBV6-1 with TRBJ2-1, with a weak D call TRBD2 (5 bases). CDR3 length equals 16 residues. The V end was cut by 5 bases, the J end by 2 bases, with 16 bases between. The germline V gene has CDR1 MNHNS and CDR2 SASEGT. The CDR3 here is CASSSPEGSPYNEQFF. CDR3 nucleotides: TGTGCCAGCAGTAGCCCCGAGGGATCCCCCTACAATGAGCAGTTCTTC.

This chain joins TRBV6-1 and TRBJ2-1, with 12 bases fitting TRBD1. The trim removed 7 bases at V and 2 bases at J, leaving 6 bases unmatched. Germline CDR1 and CDR2: MNHNS and SASEGT. This CDR3 region has 16 residues. Here the CDR3 reads CASIHGTGGAYNEQFF. CDR3 nucleotide sequence: TGTGCCAGCATCCATGGGACAGGGGGCGCCTACAATGAGCAGTTCTTC.